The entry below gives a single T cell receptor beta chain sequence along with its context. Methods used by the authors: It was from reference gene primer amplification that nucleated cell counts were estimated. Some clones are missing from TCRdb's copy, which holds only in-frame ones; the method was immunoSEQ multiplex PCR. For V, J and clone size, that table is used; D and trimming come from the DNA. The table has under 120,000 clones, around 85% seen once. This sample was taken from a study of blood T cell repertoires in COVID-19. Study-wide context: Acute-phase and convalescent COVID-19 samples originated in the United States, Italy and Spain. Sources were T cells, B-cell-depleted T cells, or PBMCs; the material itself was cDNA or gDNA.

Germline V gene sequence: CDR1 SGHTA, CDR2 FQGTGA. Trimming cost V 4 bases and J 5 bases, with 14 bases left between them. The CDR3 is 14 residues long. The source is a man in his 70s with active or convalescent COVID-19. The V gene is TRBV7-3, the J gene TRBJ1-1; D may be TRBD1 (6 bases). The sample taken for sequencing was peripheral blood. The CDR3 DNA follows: TGTGCCAGCAGCTCGACAGGCTTGGGGACTGAAGCTTTCTTT. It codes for CASSSTGLGTEAFF.